This T cell receptor beta chain was captured in a study of cytomegalovirus exposure and HLA in healthy donors. Study-wide findings and caveats: When analyzed later, a missense DCLRE1C variant was found to be linked to TCR beta V- and J-gene trimming. Cytomegalovirus association was assigned to under 200 TCR beta chains. Reports state that TCR beta sequences accurately predicted most subjects' HLA-A and HLA-B alleles.

Note on this clone: What it recognizes is unknown.

This CDR3 comprises 15 residues. CDR1 is SGHTA and CDR2 is FQGTGA in the germline V gene. Trimming shortened V by 4 bases and J by 4 bases, and 13 bases separated the two germline ends. 13 Jbeta primers and 60 Vbeta primers were used for the PCR. Data came from immunoSEQ multiplex PCR; TCRdb stores just in-frame clones and leaves some out. The sample has 150,000 to 200,000 clones; approximately 85% are singletons. This sequence joins TRBV7-3 and TRBJ2-2; maybe TRBD1 (6 bases). This TCR was sampled from a girl under 18 in good health and CMV-seropositive. Sequenced material: PBMCs. This chain's CDR3 is CASSSTGSGTGELFF. The CDR3 DNA reads as TGTGCCAGCAGCTCCACAGGGTCGGGCACCGGGGAGCTGTTTTTT.